One sample yielded the 26 T cell receptor beta chains listed below, sequenced in a study of tumor-infiltrating lymphocytes in primary liver carcinoma. Without any cell sorting, 20-30 mg of bulk tissue yielded co-extracted RNA and DNA. TCR beta cDNA was reverse-transcribed from 450 to 500 ng of total RNA. The reaction used a constant-region primer and ProtoScript II reverse transcriptase. Generation of the TCR beta libraries relied on three nested multiplex PCR rounds using slightly modified ARM-PCR. The first two PCR rounds used TRBV1-TRBV30 forward primers with a C-beta reverse primer, about 10 cycles each. Via MiXCR, TCRdb re-called the multiplex PCR reads, giving one row per CDR3 protein. This repertoire shows roughly 190,000 distinct CDR3 sequences, around four fifths found once; its top ten account for roughly 20%. The sequenced sample consisted of tumor tissue from primary liver carcinoma. The receptors were gathered from a man aged 40-55 years with primary liver carcinoma and hepatitis B virus infection.

Comment on this clonotype: At one end the junction does not follow the germline gene, possibly because of a read error. This chain uses TRBV5-1 with TRBJ2-5, with D uncertain. The CDR3 is 12 amino acids. Germline assignment: CDR1 SGHRS and CDR2 YFSETQ. The CDR3 here is CASSLGREIQYF. In DNA, the CDR3 is TGCGCCAGCAGCTTGGGTCGAGAGATCCAGTACTTC.

A remark on this clonotype: The junction departs from germline at one end; a sequencing error may be responsible. CDR3 sequence reads: CTSKRTSPYSTDTQYF. The CDR3 DNA reads as TGTACCAGCAAGAGGACTAGCCCTTATAGCACAGATACGCAGTATTTT. V and J are TRBV6-1 and TRBJ2-3; the match to TRBD2 covers 8 bases. In germline, CDR1 is MNHNS, CDR2 SASEGT. The length of the CDR3 is 16 residues.

About this clonotype itself: The germline gene is not matched at one end of the junction; a read error may be the cause. The chain joins TRBV6-5 to TRBJ1-2; maybe TRBD1 (5 bases). The CDR3 is 14 residues long. Germline CDR1 is MNHEY and CDR2 is SVGAGI. In DNA, the CDR3 is TGTGCCAGCAGGTCGTTCGGGGGGGACTATGGCTACGCCTTC. As protein: CASRSFGGDYGYAF.

Worth noting for this clonotype: One junction end disagrees with the germline gene, perhaps due to a read error. This chain joins TRBV11-2 and TRBJ2-6; D may match TRBD1 or TRBD2 (5 bases each). CDR1 SGHAT and CDR2 FQNNGV come from the germline V gene. This CDR3 has 19 amino acids. CDR3 sequence (DNA): TGTGCCAGCAGCCAGTTTGACTCTTCTCGTGGGGACGGGGCCAACGTCCTGATTTTC. Translation: CASSQFDSSRGDGANVLIF.

The chain carries TRBV5-6 and TRBJ1-1; D not resolved. Between the trimmed V and J ends, which lost 8 bases and 10 bases, there was a span of 21 bases. The CDR3 loop spans 13 amino acids. Germline V gives CDR1 SGHDT, CDR2 YYEEEE. The CDR3: CARSRDMGMGAFF. In DNA form, the CDR3 reads TGTGCCAGAAGTCGAGACATGGGAATGGGAGCTTTCTTT. The complete variable domain, with remaining parts taken from reference TRBV5-6 and TRBJ1-1, reads DAGVTQSPTHLIKTRGQQVTLRCSPKSGHDTVSWYQQALGQGPQFIFQYYEEEERQRGNFPDRFSGHQFPNYSSELNVNALLLGDSALYLCARSRDMGMGAFFGQGTRLTVV.

This clonotype has ten or more counts. The rearrangement uses TRBV7-9 and TRBJ2-2; D unclear. V lost 1 base and J 6 bases, leaving 6 bases between the germline ends. Germline CDR1 SEHNR, CDR2 FQNEAQ (reference sequence). The CDR3 consists of 13 residues. CDR3 protein: CASSLVGSGELFF. In nucleotides, the CDR3 is TGTGCCAGCAGCTTAGTGGGGTCCGGGGAGCTGTTTTTT.

On this clonotype: A read error may produce the germline difference seen at one junction end. The chain is built from TRBV6-1 and TRBJ1-1; 7 bases align to TRBD1. The CDR3 is 15 residues long. Germline values: CDR1 MNHNS, CDR2 SASEGT. DNA of the CDR3: TGTGTCAGCTCCTCTGGACAGGACGGAGGCACTGAAGCTTTCTTC. It yields the protein CVSSSGQDGGTEAFF.

The V gene is TRBV7-3, the J gene TRBJ1-1; D is possibly TRBD1 (6 bases). Germline lookup yields CDR1 SGHTA and CDR2 FQGTGA. There are 15 residues in the CDR3. Between the trimmed V and J ends, which lost 6 bases and 3 bases, there was a span of 17 bases. The chain's CDR3 is CASSPRGGRYTEAFF. The DNA for the CDR3 is TGTGCCAGCAGTCCGAGGGGGGGCCGGTACACTGAAGCTTTCTTT.

The chain carries TRBV11-3 and TRBJ2-3, with D uncertain. This CDR3 contains 15 residues. Looked up from germline, CDR1 is SGHNT and CDR2 is YENEEA. V lost 9 bases and J lost 2, with 18 bases in between. The CDR3 protein is CASSPGGDPTDTQYF. CDR3 bases: TGTGCCAGTAGCCCCGGTGGCGATCCCACAGATACGCAGTATTTT.

This clonotype was picked up one time. The chain carries TRBV12-5 and TRBJ1-5; a possible D gene is TRBD1 (5 bases). The end of the DNA aligns better with TRBJ2-3, so the J call may be wrong. This CDR3 spans 15 amino acids. The germline CDR1 and CDR2 sequences are LGHNT and FRNRAP. This CDR3 is CASGLIVGEDQPQYF. DNA for the CDR3: TGTGCTAGTGGTTTGATAGTAGGGGAAGATCAGCCCCAGTATTTT.

On this clonotype: The junction departs from germline at one end; a sequencing error may be responsible. The chain is built from TRBV6-5 and TRBJ2-7, with 7 bases fitting TRBD2. CDR3 length: 13 amino acids. From germline, CDR1 is MNHEY and CDR2 SVGAGI. The CDR3 spells CASSRAGRYEQYF. CDR3 DNA: TGTGCCAGCAGCAGAGCGGGGCGCTACGAGCAATACTTC.

This clonotype was detected many times. The chain uses TRBV28 and TRBJ2-2, with TRBD2 matching over 7 bases. This CDR3 spans 15 amino acids. CDR1 MDHEN and CDR2 SYDVKM come from the germline V gene. The junction had 8 bases not matched to a gene; V was cut back by 5 bases and J by 5 bases. Written as DNA, the CDR3 is TGTGCCAGCAGTAGGCGGGAGCCTGGAACCGGGGAGCTGTTTTTT. Protein: CASSRREPGTGELFF.

This clonotype showed up just once. This chain uses TRBV29-1 with TRBJ1-1, with a weak D call TRBD1 (5 bases). Germline V lookup: CDR1 SQVTM, CDR2 ANQGSEA. The CDR3 has 15 residues. The ends were cut back, 4 bases at V and 14 bases at J, with 29 bases in the middle. For the CDR3, the DNA is TGCAGCGTTGGTGGGGGACGGGGTATGAACACTGGAGCCTTCTTT. This encodes CSVGGGRGMNTGAFF.

A note on this clonotype: Germline is not matched at one junction end, which may reflect a read error. This chain connects TRBV29-1 to TRBJ2-2, with 11 bases fitting TRBD2. CDR3 length: 16 amino acids. CDR1 SQVTM and CDR2 ANQGSEA come from the germline V gene. The CDR3 bases are TGTAACGTTGCGGGACTAGCGGCAACGAACAGCGGGGAGCTGTTTTTT. Amino acid sequence: CNVAGLAATNSGELFF.

For this clonotype: A read error may account for a junction end that differs from germline. The chain is built from TRBV6-2 or TRBV6-3 and TRBJ2-7; 10 nucleotides line up with TRBD2. The CDR3 length is 13 residues. Per germline, CDR1 MNHEY and CDR2 SVGEGT. The CDR3 reads CASMPSGRYEQYF. In nucleotides, the CDR3 is TGTGCCAGCATGCCTAGCGGGAGATACGAGCAATACTTC.

Of note for this clonotype: One end of the junction does not line up with germline, which may come from a read error. V gene TRBV6-2 or TRBV6-3 combines with J gene TRBJ1-5; tentatively, D is TRBD1 (6 bases). This CDR3 has 15 residues. Per germline, CDR1 MNHEY and CDR2 SVGEGT. This CDR3 is CTSSYREDRNQPQHF. The CDR3 DNA reads TGTACCAGCAGCTACAGGGAGGACAGAAATCAACCCCAGCATTTT.

The chain is built from TRBV4-2 and TRBJ2-2; D not certain. This CDR3 contains 15 residues. Trimming cost V 0 bases and J 8 bases, with 13 bases left between them. Germline V gene sequence: CDR1 LGHNA, CDR2 YNFKEQ. This chain's CDR3 is CASSQDPAGQGELFF. CDR3 in DNA: TGTGCCAGCAGCCAAGATCCGGCAGGTCAAGGGGAGCTGTTTTTT.

For this clonotype: One junction end disagrees with the germline gene, perhaps due to a read error. The chain has TRBV30 and TRBJ2-7, with TRBD2 matching 7 bases. Germline loops: CDR1 GTSNPN, CDR2 SVGIG (reference sequence). The CDR3 is 15 residues long. The CDR3 DNA is TGTGCTTGGATCCTACAGGCAGCGGGAACCTACGAGCAGTACTTC. Encoded protein: CAWILQAAGTYEQYF.

About this clonotype: A read error may produce the germline difference seen at one junction end. V gene TRBV6-6 combines with J gene TRBJ2-6; TRBD1 agrees at 7 bases. This CDR3 spans 17 amino acids. Germline CDR1 and CDR2: MNHNY and SVGAGI (reference sequence). The CDR3 DNA sequence: TGTGGCAGCAGGCATGGGACAGTAACTCTACGGGCCAACGTCCTGACTTTC. Its translation is CGSRHGTVTLRANVLTF.

Of note for this clonotype: This clone may be a read error of a much larger clone one base away. V usage is TRBV30 and J usage is TRBJ2-3, with 9 positions matching TRBD2. The CDR3 consists of 15 residues. Germline-derived CDR1 and CDR2 are GTSNPN and SVGIG (reference sequence). V was clipped by 4 bases and J by 3 bases; unmatched bases: 8. CDR3 nucleotide sequence: TGTGCCTGGACTGTACTAGCGGGCAGAACAGATACGCAGTATTTT. Protein: CAWTVLAGRTDTQYF.

As concerns this clonotype: Relative to the germline gene, one junction end is altered; a read error may explain this. The rearrangement links TRBV4-1 to TRBJ2-5; no firm D call. This CDR3 has 16 residues. In germline, CDR1 is MGHRA, CDR2 YSYEKL. The CDR3 is CASNQDFNPISETHYF. CDR3 DNA: TGCGCCAGCAACCAAGATTTTAACCCGATCTCGGAGACCCACTACTTC.

This clonotype was found a few times. This could be a read error, since a much larger clone is one nucleotide away. The gene calls are TRBV29-1 and TRBJ1-4, with TRBD1 matching 7 bases. After removal of 2 bases from V and 6 bases from J, the junction contained 3 bases not matched to a gene. This CDR3 has 13 residues. CDR1 and CDR2 (germline): SQVTM, ANQGSEA. This chain's CDR3 is CSVECQGDEKLFF. CDR3 bases: TGCAGCGTTGAATGTCAGGGGGATGAAAAACTGTTTTTT.

The J gene is TRBJ2-5, the V gene TRBV29-1, with 8 bases lining up with TRBD1. The CDR3 is 13 residues long. Germline CDR1 SQVTM, CDR2 ANQGSEA. CDR3 bases: TGCAGTGCCTCACGAGGACAGGGAGAGACCCAGTACTTC. Translating gives CSASRGQGETQYF.

On this clonotype itself: This may come from a read error, since a much larger clone is one base off. The chain links TRBV28 to TRBJ2-5; TRBD1 agrees at 10 bases. The CDR3 has 15 amino acids. In germline, CDR1 is MDHEN, CDR2 SYDVKM. Trimming cost V 7 bases and J 1 base; bases outside gene matches: 6. CDR3 coding DNA: TGTGCCAGCACTTTCGGGACAGGGGTCCAAGAGACCCAGTACTTC. Its protein is CASTFGTGVQETQYF.

For this clonotype: The junction shows a germline mismatch at one end, possibly a read error. V usage is TRBV29-1 and J usage is TRBJ2-3; no firm D call. Germline-derived CDR1 and CDR2 are SQVTM and ANQGSEA. The CDR3 sequence is 10 residues long. For the CDR3, the DNA is TGCAGCGTTGCCCAAGATACGCCGTGTTTT. Its translation is CSVAQDTPCF.

In its sample, this clonotype ranks as medium-sized. The CDR3 DNA is TGTGCCAGTCAACCCGGGACAGGGGGCGAGATGGAGAATTCACCCCTCCACTTT. Amino acid sequence: CASQPGTGGEMENSPLHF. This rearrangement joins TRBV28 to TRBJ1-6; 12 nucleotides align to TRBD1. The J segment lost 7 bases and the V segment lost 9 bases, leaving 16 bases of the junction unmatched. This CDR3 spans 18 amino acids. CDR1 is MDHEN and CDR2 is SYDVKM in the germline V gene.